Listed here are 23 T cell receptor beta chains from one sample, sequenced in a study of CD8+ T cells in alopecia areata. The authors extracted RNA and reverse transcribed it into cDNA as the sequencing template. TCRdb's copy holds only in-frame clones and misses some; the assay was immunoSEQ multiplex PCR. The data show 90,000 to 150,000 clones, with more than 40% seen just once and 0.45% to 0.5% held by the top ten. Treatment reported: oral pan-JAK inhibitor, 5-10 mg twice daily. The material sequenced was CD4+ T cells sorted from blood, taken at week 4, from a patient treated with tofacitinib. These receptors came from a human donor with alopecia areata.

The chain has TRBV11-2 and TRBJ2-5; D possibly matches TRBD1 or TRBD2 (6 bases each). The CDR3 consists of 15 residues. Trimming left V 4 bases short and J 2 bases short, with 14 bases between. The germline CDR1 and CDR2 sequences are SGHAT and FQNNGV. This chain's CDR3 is CASSSWGAEQETQYF. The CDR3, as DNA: TGTGCCAGCAGCTCGTGGGGGGCGGAACAAGAGACCCAGTACTTC.

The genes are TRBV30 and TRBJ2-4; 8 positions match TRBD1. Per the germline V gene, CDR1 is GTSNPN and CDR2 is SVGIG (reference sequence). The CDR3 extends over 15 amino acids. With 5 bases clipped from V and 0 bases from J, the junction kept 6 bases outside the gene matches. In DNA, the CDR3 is TGTGCCTGGGGGACAGGCAATCTAGCCAAAAACATTCAGTACTTC. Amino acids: CAWGTGNLAKNIQYF.

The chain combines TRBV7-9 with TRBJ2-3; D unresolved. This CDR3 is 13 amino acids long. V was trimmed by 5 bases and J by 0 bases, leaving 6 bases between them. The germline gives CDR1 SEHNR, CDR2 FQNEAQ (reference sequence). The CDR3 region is CASSRGSTDTQYF. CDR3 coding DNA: TGTGCCAGCAGCCGTGGGAGCACAGATACGCAGTATTTT.

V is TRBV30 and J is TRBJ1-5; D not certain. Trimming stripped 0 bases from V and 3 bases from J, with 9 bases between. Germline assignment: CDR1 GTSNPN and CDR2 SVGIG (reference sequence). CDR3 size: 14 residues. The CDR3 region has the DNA TGTGCCTGGAGTGTCGGCCAGCCCAATCAGCCCCAGCATTTT. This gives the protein CAWSVGQPNQPQHF.

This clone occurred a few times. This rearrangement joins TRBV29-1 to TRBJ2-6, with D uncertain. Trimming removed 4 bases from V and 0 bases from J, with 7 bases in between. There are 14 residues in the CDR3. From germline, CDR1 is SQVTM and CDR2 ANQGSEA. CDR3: CSVVKSSGANVLTF. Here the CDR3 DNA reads TGCAGCGTTGTTAAGAGCTCTGGGGCCAACGTCCTGACTTTC.

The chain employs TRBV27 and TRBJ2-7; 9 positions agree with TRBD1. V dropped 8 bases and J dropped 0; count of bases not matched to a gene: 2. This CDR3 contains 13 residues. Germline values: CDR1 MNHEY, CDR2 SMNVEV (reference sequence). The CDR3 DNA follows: TGTGCCAGCGGGGACAGGGCCTCCTACGAGCAGTACTTC. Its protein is CASGDRASYEQYF.

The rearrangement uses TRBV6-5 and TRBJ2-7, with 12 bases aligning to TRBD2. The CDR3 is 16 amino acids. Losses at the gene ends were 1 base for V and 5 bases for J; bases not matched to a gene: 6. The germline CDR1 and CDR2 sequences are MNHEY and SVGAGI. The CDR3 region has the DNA TGTGCCAGCAGTTACTGGCTAGCGGGAGGGATGGACGAGCAGTACTTC. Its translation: CASSYWLAGGMDEQYF.

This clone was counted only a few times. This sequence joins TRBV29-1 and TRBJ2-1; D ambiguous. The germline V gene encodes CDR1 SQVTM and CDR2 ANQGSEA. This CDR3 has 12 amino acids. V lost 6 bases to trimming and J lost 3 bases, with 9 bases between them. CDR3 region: CSVAGGYNEQFF. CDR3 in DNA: TGCAGCGTGGCAGGTGGCTACAATGAGCAGTTCTTC.

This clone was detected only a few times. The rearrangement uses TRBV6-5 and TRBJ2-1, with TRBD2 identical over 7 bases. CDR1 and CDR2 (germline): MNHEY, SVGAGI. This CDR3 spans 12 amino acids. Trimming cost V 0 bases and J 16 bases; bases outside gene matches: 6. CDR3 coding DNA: TGTGCCAGCAGTTACTCGGGGGGGTTAAGATTCTTC. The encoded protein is CASSYSGGLRFF.

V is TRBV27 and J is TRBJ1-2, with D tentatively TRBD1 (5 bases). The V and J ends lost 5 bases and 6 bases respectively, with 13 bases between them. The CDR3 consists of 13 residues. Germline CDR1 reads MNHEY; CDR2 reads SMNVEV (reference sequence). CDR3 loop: CASSAPQTDGYTF. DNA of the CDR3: TGTGCCAGCAGTGCGCCCCAGACAGATGGCTACACCTTC.

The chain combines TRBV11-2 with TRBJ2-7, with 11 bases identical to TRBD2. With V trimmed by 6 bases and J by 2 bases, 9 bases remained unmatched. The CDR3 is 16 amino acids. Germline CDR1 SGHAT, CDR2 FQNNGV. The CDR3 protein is CASRPIAGGPAYEQYF. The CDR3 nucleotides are TGTGCCAGCAGACCGATAGCGGGAGGGCCTGCCTACGAGCAGTACTTC.

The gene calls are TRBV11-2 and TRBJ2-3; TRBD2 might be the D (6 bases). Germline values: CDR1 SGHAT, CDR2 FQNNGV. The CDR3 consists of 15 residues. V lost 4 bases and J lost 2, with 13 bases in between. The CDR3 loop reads CASSSLGGSTDTQYF. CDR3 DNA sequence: TGTGCCAGCAGCTCCCTCGGGGGATCCACAGATACGCAGTATTTT.

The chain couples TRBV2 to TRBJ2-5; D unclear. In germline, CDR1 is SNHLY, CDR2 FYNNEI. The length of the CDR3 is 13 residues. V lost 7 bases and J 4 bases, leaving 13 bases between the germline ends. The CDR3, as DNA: TGTGCCAGCATGCTAGATGTGGGAGAGACCCAGTACTTC. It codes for CASMLDVGETQYF.

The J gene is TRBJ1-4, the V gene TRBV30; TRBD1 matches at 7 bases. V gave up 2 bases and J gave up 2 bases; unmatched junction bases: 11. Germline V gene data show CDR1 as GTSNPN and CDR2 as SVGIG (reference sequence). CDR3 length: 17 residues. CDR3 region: CAWSPMTGRSTNEKLFF. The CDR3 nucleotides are TGTGCCTGGAGTCCAATGACAGGGAGGAGCACTAATGAAAAACTGTTTTTT.

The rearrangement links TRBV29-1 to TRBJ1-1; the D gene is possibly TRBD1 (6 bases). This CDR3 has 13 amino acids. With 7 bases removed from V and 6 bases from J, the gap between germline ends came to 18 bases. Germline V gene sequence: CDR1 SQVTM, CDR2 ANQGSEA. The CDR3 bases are TGCAGCGGTTCCCCGGGGGGGGCGGCTGAAGCTTTCTTT. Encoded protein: CSGSPGGAAEAFF.

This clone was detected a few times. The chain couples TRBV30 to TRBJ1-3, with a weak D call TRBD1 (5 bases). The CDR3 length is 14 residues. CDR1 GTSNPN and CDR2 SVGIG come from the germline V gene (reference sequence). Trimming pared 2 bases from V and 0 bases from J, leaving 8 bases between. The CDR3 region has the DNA TGTGCCTGGAGTTCAGGGAACTCTGGAAACACCATATATTTT. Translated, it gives CAWSSGNSGNTIYF. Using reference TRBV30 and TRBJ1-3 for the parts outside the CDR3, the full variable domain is SQTIHQWPATLVQPVGSPLSLECTVEGTSNPNLYWYRQAAGRGLQLLFYSVGIGQISSEVPQNLSASRPQDRQFILSSKKLLLSDSGFYLCAWSSGNSGNTIYFGEGSWLTVV.

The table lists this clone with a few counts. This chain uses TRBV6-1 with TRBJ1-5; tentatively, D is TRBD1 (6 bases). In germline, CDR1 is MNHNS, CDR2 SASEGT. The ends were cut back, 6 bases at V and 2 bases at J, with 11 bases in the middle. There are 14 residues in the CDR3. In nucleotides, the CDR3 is TGTGCCAGCAGAGAGACAGGCCGCAATCAGCCCCAGCATTTT. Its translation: CASRETGRNQPQHF.

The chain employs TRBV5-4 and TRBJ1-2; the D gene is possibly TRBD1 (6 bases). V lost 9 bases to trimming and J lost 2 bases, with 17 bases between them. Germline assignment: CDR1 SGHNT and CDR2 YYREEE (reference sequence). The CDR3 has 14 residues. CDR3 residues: CATSRLGANYGYTF. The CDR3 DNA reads TGTGCCACCTCAAGGCTGGGGGCGAACTATGGCTACACCTTC. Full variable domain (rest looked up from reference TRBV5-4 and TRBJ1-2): ETGVTQSPTHLIKTRGQQVTLRCSSQSGHNTVSWYQQALGQGPQFIFQYYREEENGRGNFPPRFSGLQFPNYSSELNVNALELDDSALYLCATSRLGANYGYTFGSGTRLTVV.

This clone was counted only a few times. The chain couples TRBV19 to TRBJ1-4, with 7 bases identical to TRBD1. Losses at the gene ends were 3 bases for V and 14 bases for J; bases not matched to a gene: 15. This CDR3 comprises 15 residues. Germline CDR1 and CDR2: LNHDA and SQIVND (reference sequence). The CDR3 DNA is TGTGCCAGTAGTATTTTGGACAGGAGGCCCGAACGGCTGTTTTTT. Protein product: CASSILDRRPERLFF.

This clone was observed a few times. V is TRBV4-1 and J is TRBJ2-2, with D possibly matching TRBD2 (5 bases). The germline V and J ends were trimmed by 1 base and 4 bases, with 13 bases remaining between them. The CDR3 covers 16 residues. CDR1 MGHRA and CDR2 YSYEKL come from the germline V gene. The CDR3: CASSQGVGGSTGELFF. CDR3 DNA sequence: TGCGCCAGCAGCCAAGGGGTTGGTGGGAGCACCGGGGAGCTGTTTTTT.

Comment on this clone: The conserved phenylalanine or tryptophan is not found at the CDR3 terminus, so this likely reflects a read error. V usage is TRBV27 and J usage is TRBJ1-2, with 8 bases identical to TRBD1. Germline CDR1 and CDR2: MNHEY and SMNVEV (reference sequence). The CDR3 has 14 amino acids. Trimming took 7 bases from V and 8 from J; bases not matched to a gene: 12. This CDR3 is CASTSRTGSIGYTL. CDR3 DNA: TGTGCCAGCACTTCAAGGACAGGGTCGATAGGCTACACCCTC.

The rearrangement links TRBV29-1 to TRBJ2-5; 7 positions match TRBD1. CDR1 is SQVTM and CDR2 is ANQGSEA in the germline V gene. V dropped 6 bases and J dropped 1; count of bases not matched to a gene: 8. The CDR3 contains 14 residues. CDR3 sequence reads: CSVDGTAGQETQYF. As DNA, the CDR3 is TGCAGCGTAGATGGGACAGCTGGCCAAGAGACCCAGTACTTC.

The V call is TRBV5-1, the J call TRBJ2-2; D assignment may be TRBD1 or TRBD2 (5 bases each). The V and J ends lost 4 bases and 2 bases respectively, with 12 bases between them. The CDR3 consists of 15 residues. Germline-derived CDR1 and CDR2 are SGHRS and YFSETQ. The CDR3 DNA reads TGCGCCAGCAGCGCTGGGGGTTCAAACACCGGGGAGCTGTTTTTT. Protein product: CASSAGGSNTGELFF.